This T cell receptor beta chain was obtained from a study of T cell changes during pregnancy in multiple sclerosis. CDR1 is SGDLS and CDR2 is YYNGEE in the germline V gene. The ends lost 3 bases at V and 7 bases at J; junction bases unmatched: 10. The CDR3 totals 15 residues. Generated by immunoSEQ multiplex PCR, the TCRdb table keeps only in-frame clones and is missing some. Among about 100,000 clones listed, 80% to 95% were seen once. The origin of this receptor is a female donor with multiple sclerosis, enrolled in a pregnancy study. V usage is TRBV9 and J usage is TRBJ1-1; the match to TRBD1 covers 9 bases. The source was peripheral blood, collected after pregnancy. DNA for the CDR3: TGTGCCAGCAGCGCCCTAACAGGGGGCGGACTTGAAGCTTTCTTT. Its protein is CASSALTGGGLEAFF.